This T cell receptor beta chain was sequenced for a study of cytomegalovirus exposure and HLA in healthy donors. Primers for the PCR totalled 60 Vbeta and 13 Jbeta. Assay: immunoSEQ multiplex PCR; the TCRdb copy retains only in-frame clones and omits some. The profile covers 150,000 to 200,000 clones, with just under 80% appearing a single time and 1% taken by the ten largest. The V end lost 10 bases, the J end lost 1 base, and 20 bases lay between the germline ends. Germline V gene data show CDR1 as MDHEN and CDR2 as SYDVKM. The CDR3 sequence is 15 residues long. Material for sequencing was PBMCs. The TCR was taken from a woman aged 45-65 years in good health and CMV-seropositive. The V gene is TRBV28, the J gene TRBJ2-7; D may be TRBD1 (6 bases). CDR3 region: CATQLPGHPSYEQYF. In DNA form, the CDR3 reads TGTGCCACCCAGCTGCCGGGACACCCTTCCTACGAGCAGTACTTC.